This passage covers 5 T cell receptor beta chains from one sample sequenced in a study of blood T cell repertoires in COVID-19. Clones were read by immunoSEQ multiplex PCR, and TCRdb kept only the in-frame ones, dropping some. The sample has under 200,000 clones, 85% to 90% seen once. The material sequenced was peripheral blood. The receptors stem from a man aged 55 to 70 with COVID-19, enrolled during active disease.

This clone was seen more than once but under ten times. The chain is built from TRBV18 and TRBJ1-4; 8 nucleotides align to TRBD1. The CDR3 totals 17 residues. CDR1 is KGHSH, CDR2 LQKENI, per germline. V lost 2 bases, J lost 4 bases, and 9 bases stayed unmatched. The CDR3 sequence: CASSPVGTGRRNEKLFF. The CDR3 nucleotides read TGTGCCAGCTCACCAGTTGGGACAGGTAGACGTAATGAAAAACTGTTTTTT.

J is TRBJ1-2 and V is TRBV18; D is uncertain. Between the trimmed V and J ends, which lost 1 base and 6 bases, there was a span of 9 bases. Per the germline V gene, CDR1 is KGHSH and CDR2 is LQKENI. This CDR3 spans 13 amino acids. This chain's CDR3 is CASSPQNGDGYTF. As DNA, the CDR3 is TGTGCCAGCTCACCACAGAACGGTGATGGCTACACCTTC.

The chain has TRBV10-3 and TRBJ2-1; 8 positions match TRBD1. V shed 0 bases and J 2 bases; nucleotides not matched to a gene: 9. Per germline, CDR1 ENHRY and CDR2 SYGVKD. The length of the CDR3 is 18 residues. Written as DNA, the CDR3 is TGTGCCATCAGTGAGTCGATCGGAGGACAGGGTCCCTACAATGAGCAGTTCTTC. Protein: CAISESIGGQGPYNEQFF.

V usage is TRBV21-1 and J usage is TRBJ1-1; whether TRBD1, the table's D call, matches the DNA was not checked. TRBV21-1 is an annotated pseudogene. The CDR3 length is 12 residues. CDR3 DNA: TGTGCCAGCAGCAAAGAGGGGCCTGAAGCTTTCTTT. It specifies CASSKEGPEAFF.

The chain links TRBV27 to TRBJ1-2, with 10 bases identical to TRBD1. This CDR3 contains 17 residues. Germline loops: CDR1 MNHEY, CDR2 SMNVEV (reference sequence). V shed 9 bases and J 0 bases; nucleotides not matched to a gene: 13. Written as DNA, the CDR3 is TGTGCCAGTAAAACCGGGGACAGGGGACCCGCTAACTATGGCTACACCTTC. Amino acids: CASKTGDRGPANYGYTF.